This TCR beta chain was identified during a study of blood T cell repertoires in COVID-19. Study-wide context: Samples came from the United States, Italy and Spain, spanning acute and convalescent COVID-19. T cells, B-cell-depleted T cells, or PBMCs supplied cDNA or gDNA.

How the authors handled the data: Estimation of nucleated cell counts was performed using reference gene primer amplification. Clones were sequenced by immunoSEQ multiplex PCR, and TCRdb holds only the in-frame ones, with some missing. V and J calls and clone size come straight from that table; D and trimming were deduced from the DNA. This sample has some 78,000 clones; around 88% occur once, and the top ten carry under 5%. The V and J ends lost 8 bases and 3 bases, in that order; junction bases with no gene match: 8. Germline V gene data show CDR1 as SNHLY and CDR2 as FYNNEI. The CDR3 has 14 amino acids.

V and J are TRBV2 and TRBJ2-7; 9 bases fit TRBD1. The source is a woman aged 80 or over with active or convalescent COVID-19. Sequenced sample: peripheral blood. DNA for the CDR3: TGTGCCAGCCTCCGGGACAGGGCCGGCTACGAGCAGTACTTC. It encodes CASLRDRAGYEQYF.